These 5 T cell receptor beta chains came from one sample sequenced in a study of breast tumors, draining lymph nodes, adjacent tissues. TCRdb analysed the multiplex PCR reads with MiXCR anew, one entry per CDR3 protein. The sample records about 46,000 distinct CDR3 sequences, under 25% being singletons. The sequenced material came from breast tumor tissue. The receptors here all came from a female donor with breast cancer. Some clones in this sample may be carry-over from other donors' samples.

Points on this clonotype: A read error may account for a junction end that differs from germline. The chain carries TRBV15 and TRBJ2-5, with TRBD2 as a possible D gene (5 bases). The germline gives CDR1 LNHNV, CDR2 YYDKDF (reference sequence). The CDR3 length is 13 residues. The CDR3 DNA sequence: TGTGCCTCCAGCAGTTCGGGAAGAGAGACCCAGTACTTC. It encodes CASSSSGRETQYF.

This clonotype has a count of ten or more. As DNA, the CDR3 is TGTGCCAGCAGTCCCCAAGGGACAAGGGTCGATGAGCAGTTCTTC. Protein sequence: CASSPQGTRVDEQFF. This chain joins TRBV12-3 or TRBV12-4 and TRBJ2-1; possible D gene TRBD1, 6 bases. Trimming left V 5 bases short and J 8 bases short, with 19 bases between. The CDR3 covers 15 residues.

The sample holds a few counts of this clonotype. CDR3 nucleotide sequence: TGTGCCGCCGGGACGGGGGGCAATCCAGATACGCAGTATTTT. Translated: CAAGTGGNPDTQYF. The chain combines TRBV5-6 with TRBJ2-3, with D tentatively TRBD2 (7 bases). The CDR3 has 14 residues. Germline-derived CDR1 and CDR2 are SGHDT and YYEEEE. V was pared by 10 bases and J by 4 bases, with 19 bases between.

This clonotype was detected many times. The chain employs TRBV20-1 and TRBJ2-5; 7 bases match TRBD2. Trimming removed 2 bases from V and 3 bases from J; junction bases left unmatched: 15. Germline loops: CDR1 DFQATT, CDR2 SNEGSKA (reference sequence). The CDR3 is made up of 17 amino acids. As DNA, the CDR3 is TGCAGTGCTAGAAACGGAGCGGGGCCCAGAGCTGAAGAGACCCAGTACTTC. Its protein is CSARNGAGPRAEETQYF.

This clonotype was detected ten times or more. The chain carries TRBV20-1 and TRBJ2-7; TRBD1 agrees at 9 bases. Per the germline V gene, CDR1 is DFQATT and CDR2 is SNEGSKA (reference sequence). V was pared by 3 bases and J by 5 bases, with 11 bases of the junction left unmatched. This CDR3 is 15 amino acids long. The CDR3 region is CSASRNRDRVNEQYF. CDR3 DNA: TGCAGTGCTAGTCGAAACCGGGACAGGGTGAACGAGCAGTACTTC.